Each of the 21 T cell receptor beta chains below was sequenced from the same sample in a study of blood T cell repertoires in COVID-19. Produced via immunoSEQ multiplex PCR; TCRdb's table is partial and in-frame only. Of 95,000 to 150,000 clones in the sample, about nine tenths were seen once. The sequenced material came from peripheral blood. The receptors derive from a man in his forties with acute or convalescent COVID-19.

The chain combines TRBV18 with TRBJ1-1, with TRBD1 matching over 8 bases. The germline CDR1 and CDR2 sequences are KGHSH and LQKENI. The J segment lost 6 bases and the V segment lost 6 bases, leaving 24 bases of the junction unmatched. This CDR3 has 19 amino acids. The CDR3 loop reads CASSLRLRTGNKEWSEAFF. CDR3 in DNA: TGTGCCAGCTCCCTGAGGCTCCGGACAGGGAATAAAGAATGGTCTGAAGCTTTCTTT.

This chain joins TRBV6-5 and TRBJ2-3; TRBD2 aligns across 7 bases. The CDR3 is 15 amino acids. The J segment lost 2 bases and the V segment lost 5 bases, leaving 7 bases of the junction unmatched. Germline V CDR1 and CDR2: MNHEY, SVGAGI. The DNA of the CDR3 is TGTGCCAGCAGTCGACTAGCTTCCAACACAGATACGCAGTATTTT. Encoded protein: CASSRLASNTDTQYF.

This clone was picked up one time. The chain couples TRBV6-5 to TRBJ1-4, with 7 bases identical to TRBD1. The CDR3 contains 12 residues. Germline trimming cut 9 bases from V and 7 bases from J; bases unmatched to any gene: 5. CDR1 is MNHEY, CDR2 SVGAGI, per germline. The CDR3 DNA follows: TGTGCCAGGAGGACAGGAGGTGAAAAACTGTTTTTT. Amino acid sequence: CARRTGGEKLFF.

This chain joins TRBV30 and TRBJ1-1; 7 bases are shared with TRBD1. CDR1 is GTSNPN and CDR2 is SVGIG in the germline V gene (reference sequence). The CDR3 runs 12 residues. V gave up 5 bases and J gave up 2 bases; unmatched junction bases: 2. The CDR3, as DNA: TGTGCCTGGGACAGGGTAAACACTGAAGCTTTCTTT. As protein: CAWDRVNTEAFF.

The chain has TRBV30 and TRBJ1-4; D is undetermined. The CDR3 is made up of 14 amino acids. Germline-derived CDR1 and CDR2 are GTSNPN and SVGIG (reference sequence). Trimming left V 0 bases short and J 5 bases short, with 10 bases between. Written as DNA, the CDR3 is TGTGCCTGGAGTGTTGGTAGAAACAATGAAAAACTGTTTTTT. This sequence encodes CAWSVGRNNEKLFF.

This clone appeared a single time. The chain employs TRBV18 and TRBJ2-3, with D perhaps matching TRBD2 (5 bases). This CDR3 has 12 amino acids. V shed 3 bases and J shed 6 bases, with 7 bases lying between them. Germline values: CDR1 KGHSH, CDR2 LQKENI. Here the CDR3 DNA reads TGTGCCAGCTCACCTGGAGGCGATACGCAGTATTTT. This sequence encodes CASSPGGDTQYF. The full variable domain, its missing parts supplied by reference TRBV18 and TRBJ2-3, is NAGVMQNPRHLVRRRGQEARLRCSPMKGHSHVYWYRQLPEEGLKFMVYLQKENIIDESGMPKERFSAEFPKEGPSILRIQQVVRGDSAAYFCASSPGGDTQYFGPGTRLTVL.

The chain has TRBV7-2 and TRBJ1-1; 9 bases are shared with TRBD1. The V gene's germline CDR1 is SGHTA and CDR2 FQGNSA. J was trimmed by 5 bases and V by 5 bases; bases with no gene match: 9. The CDR3 runs 15 residues. The DNA of the CDR3 is TGTGCCAGCAGCCCGCGGACAGGGGTTGGGACTGAAGCTTTCTTT. This codes for CASSPRTGVGTEAFF.

The V and J genes are TRBV19 and TRBJ2-7; 14 nucleotides match TRBD2. Germline CDR1 reads LNHDA; CDR2 reads SQIVND (reference sequence). With 1 base clipped from V and 5 bases from J, the junction kept 10 bases outside the gene matches. The CDR3 has 18 amino acids. CDR3: CASSIATSGRALVDEQYF. In DNA, the CDR3 is TGTGCCAGTAGTATAGCGACTAGCGGGAGGGCCTTGGTGGACGAGCAGTACTTC.

This chain joins TRBV27 and TRBJ1-5; 8 bases line up with TRBD1. The CDR3 extends over 14 amino acids. Germline CDR1 MNHEY, CDR2 SMNVEV (reference sequence). V lost 8 bases and J lost 4; bases outside the gene matches: 7. In nucleotides, the CDR3 is TGTGCCAGCGCCCCCGGGACAGGAAATCAGCCCCAGCATTTT. This encodes CASAPGTGNQPQHF.

The genes are TRBV5-4 and TRBJ1-3; unclear D gene. The V gene lost 1 base and the J gene lost 0 bases, with 8 bases spanning the gap. CDR3 length: 15 residues. From germline, CDR1 is SGHNT and CDR2 YYREEE (reference sequence). CDR3 sequence (DNA): TGTGCCAGCAGCTTGAGAGGGCCCTCTGGAAACACCATATATTTT. Protein product: CASSLRGPSGNTIYF.

The J gene is TRBJ2-5, the V gene TRBV5-6; 10 bases agree with TRBD1. V shed 5 bases and J 1 base; nucleotides not matched to a gene: 2. The CDR3 covers 14 residues. Germline CDR1 SGHDT, CDR2 YYEEEE. This chain's CDR3 is CASRRDRGQETQYF. Here the CDR3 DNA reads TGTGCCAGCAGAAGGGACAGGGGCCAAGAGACCCAGTACTTC. Drawing the rest from reference TRBV5-6 and TRBJ2-5, the complete variable domain is DAGVTQSPTHLIKTRGQQVTLRCSPKSGHDTVSWYQQALGQGPQFIFQYYEEEERQRGNFPDRFSGHQFPNYSSELNVNALLLGDSALYLCASRRDRGQETQYFGPGTRLLVL.

This sequence joins TRBV18 and TRBJ2-3, with TRBD2 matching 10 bases. V dropped 4 bases and J dropped 5; count of bases not matched to a gene: 6. CDR1 is KGHSH, CDR2 LQKENI, per germline. The CDR3 sequence is 15 residues long. CDR3 region: CASSLTSGVEDTQYF. DNA for the CDR3: TGTGCCAGCTCACTCACTAGCGGGGTGGAAGATACGCAGTATTTT. The full variable domain, completed using reference TRBV18 and TRBJ2-3, is NAGVMQNPRHLVRRRGQEARLRCSPMKGHSHVYWYRQLPEEGLKFMVYLQKENIIDESGMPKERFSAEFPKEGPSILRIQQVVRGDSAAYFCASSLTSGVEDTQYFGPGTRLTVL.

V usage is TRBV18 and J usage is TRBJ1-5; D is perhaps TRBD1 (6 bases). With 3 bases removed from V and 5 bases from J, the gap between germline ends came to 14 bases. This CDR3 has 15 residues. The V gene's germline CDR1 is KGHSH and CDR2 LQKENI. DNA of the CDR3: TGTGCCAGCTCACCGACAGGACAGAACTATCAGCCCCAGCATTTT. Its translation is CASSPTGQNYQPQHF.

The gene calls are TRBV18 and TRBJ1-1; D is ambiguous. Trimming left V 2 bases short and J 1 base short, with 8 bases between. CDR3 length: 14 residues. Germline loops: CDR1 KGHSH, CDR2 LQKENI. The CDR3 region has the DNA TGTGCCAGCTCACCAGAACAAGAGAACACTGAAGCTTTCTTT. It translates to CASSPEQENTEAFF.

CDR3 bases: TGTGCCAGCTCACCAGCGGCCGGGAGTGGACACGAGCAGTACTTC. It yields the protein CASSPAAGSGHEQYF. The chain has TRBV18 and TRBJ2-7; D possibly corresponds to TRBD2 (6 bases). CDR1 KGHSH and CDR2 LQKENI come from the germline V gene. The CDR3 loop spans 15 amino acids. Trimming left V 2 bases short and J 5 bases short, with 16 bases between. Looking up the rest from reference TRBV18 and TRBJ2-7 gives the full variable domain: NAGVMQNPRHLVRRRGQEARLRCSPMKGHSHVYWYRQLPEEGLKFMVYLQKENIIDESGMPKERFSAEFPKEGPSILRIQQVVRGDSAAYFCASSPAAGSGHEQYFGPGTRLTVT.

The chain has TRBV5-1 and TRBJ2-1; TRBD1 matches 7 bases. The length of the CDR3 is 13 residues. Germline V lookup: CDR1 SGHRS, CDR2 YFSETQ. Trimming cost V 6 bases and J 1 base; bases outside gene matches: 1. Here the CDR3 reads CASKQGSYNEQFF. The DNA of the CDR3 is TGCGCCAGCAAACAGGGGTCCTACAATGAGCAGTTCTTC.

The J gene is TRBJ1-6, the V gene TRBV6-5; 10 bases are shared with TRBD1. The CDR3 is 16 residues long. The germline gives CDR1 MNHEY, CDR2 SVGAGI. The ends lost 0 bases at V and 9 bases at J; junction bases unmatched: 5. CDR3 protein: CASSYSTTGGRSPLHF. DNA for the CDR3: TGTGCCAGCAGTTACTCGACGACAGGGGGCCGTTCACCCCTCCACTTT.

This clone was counted between two and nine times. This chain links TRBV19 with TRBJ1-3, with D uncertain. Germline V gene sequence: CDR1 LNHDA, CDR2 SQIVND (reference sequence). The CDR3 has 16 amino acids. Trimming left V 1 base short and J 0 bases short, with 10 bases between. In DNA form, the CDR3 reads TGTGCCAGTAGTATAGGGGCCTCTACCTCTGGAAACACCATATATTTT. It yields the protein CASSIGASTSGNTIYF.

The rearrangement links TRBV19 to TRBJ2-3; D might be TRBD2 (6 bases). There are 13 residues in the CDR3. Looked up from germline, CDR1 is LNHDA and CDR2 is SQIVND (reference sequence). The V end was cut by 6 bases, the J end by 2 bases, with 9 bases between. Here the CDR3 reads CASSRGTTDTQYF. The CDR3 region has the DNA TGTGCCAGTAGCCGGGGGACCACAGATACGCAGTATTTT.

This clone is a singleton in its sample. The V call is TRBV24-1, the J call TRBJ2-7; TRBD2 matches at 7 bases. This CDR3 is 15 amino acids long. Germline V lookup: CDR1 KGHDR, CDR2 SFDVKD. J lost 1 base, V lost 6 bases, and 8 bases had no gene match. DNA of the CDR3: TGTGCCACCAGTCTCCGGGAAGCGGGATCCTACGAGCAGTACTTC. It specifies CATSLREAGSYEQYF.

This sequence joins TRBV5-4 and TRBJ2-3; D gene uncertain. Per germline, CDR1 SGHNT and CDR2 YYREEE (reference sequence). Trimming left V 2 bases short and J 2 bases short, with 9 bases between. The CDR3 loop spans 14 amino acids. CDR3 DNA sequence: TGTGCCAGCAGCTTCAAACAGACCACAGATACGCAGTATTTT. Amino acid sequence: CASSFKQTTDTQYF.